This entry lists 15 T cell receptor beta chains sequenced from one sample in a study of B cell selection in AIRE deficiency. Regulatory T cells were sorted as CD4+CD25hiCD127low/negative. Sequenced by immunoSEQ multiplex PCR; TCRdb stores in-frame clones only, minus some. The sample holds tens of thousands of clones; 92% are singletons and the top ten take approximately 1.1%. The specimen sequenced was CD4+CD25+ Tregs sorted from PBMCs. The receptors stem from a human donor in good health.

The V call is TRBV18, the J call TRBJ1-2; D uncertain. V lost 3 bases and J lost 4, with 12 bases in between. This CDR3 has 14 residues. CDR1 and CDR2 from the germline V gene are KGHSH and LQKENI. The CDR3 region is CASSPYGPSYGYTF. The CDR3 nucleotides are TGTGCCAGCTCACCGTACGGGCCTTCCTATGGCTACACCTTC.

The gene calls are TRBV10-3 and TRBJ1-1; perhaps TRBD1 as D (5 bases). CDR1 and CDR2 from the germline V gene are ENHRY and SYGVKD. This CDR3 is built from 11 residues. V lost 5 bases and J 11 bases, leaving 12 bases between the germline ends. CDR3 bases: TGTGCCATCAGTCGGGGGGAACTGGCTTTCTTT. This encodes CAISRGELAFF.

This chain connects TRBV11-2 to TRBJ2-3, with TRBD2 matching 10 bases. The CDR3 is made up of 19 amino acids. Germline-derived CDR1 and CDR2 are SGHAT and FQNNGV. V lost 0 bases and J lost 2; bases outside the gene matches: 11. The CDR3 is CASSLDQGLAGADTDTQYF. The CDR3, as DNA: TGTGCCAGCAGCTTAGATCAGGGGCTAGCGGGGGCGGACACAGATACGCAGTATTTT.

The chain carries TRBV11-3 and TRBJ2-3; tentative D call: TRBD2 (6 bases). This CDR3 comprises 15 residues. Trimming removed 5 bases from V and 2 bases from J, with 14 bases in between. Germline CDR1 is SGHNT and CDR2 is YENEEA. CDR3 residues: CASSRMGLLTDTQYF. CDR3 nucleotide sequence: TGTGCCAGCAGCCGTATGGGACTGCTCACAGATACGCAGTATTTT.

The chain uses TRBV18 and TRBJ1-2, with 11 positions matching TRBD1. CDR1 KGHSH and CDR2 LQKENI come from the germline V gene. This CDR3 region has 14 residues. V shed 2 bases, J shed 8 bases, and the junction held 4 bases outside the gene matches. CDR3 coding DNA: TGTGCCAGCTCACCAGGACAGGGGGCTTTAGGCTACACCTTC. The encoded protein is CASSPGQGALGYTF.

This clone was seen only once. The chain carries TRBV15 and TRBJ1-2, with a possible D match to TRBD1 (6 bases). V lost 11 bases, J lost 2 bases, and 15 bases lay in between. Germline V gives CDR1 LNHNV, CDR2 YYDKDF (reference sequence). The CDR3 spans 13 residues. CDR3 loop: CAVGHAGNYGYTF. The CDR3 coding sequence is TGTGCCGTGGGACACGCAGGGAACTATGGCTACACCTTC.

The chain has TRBV18 and TRBJ1-4; D is perhaps TRBD1 (5 bases). V lost 5 bases to trimming and J lost 7 bases, with 14 bases between them. There are 14 residues in the CDR3. Per the germline V gene, CDR1 is KGHSH and CDR2 is LQKENI. The CDR3 nucleotides are TGTGCCAGCTCAAGACAGCCTCTTGGTGAAAAACTGTTTTTT. It codes for CASSRQPLGEKLFF. Full variable domain (rest looked up from reference TRBV18 and TRBJ1-4): NAGVMQNPRHLVRRRGQEARLRCSPMKGHSHVYWYRQLPEEGLKFMVYLQKENIIDESGMPKERFSAEFPKEGPSILRIQQVVRGDSAAYFCASSRQPLGEKLFFGSGTQLSVL.

The chain has TRBV5-1 and TRBJ2-2; 8 nucleotides align to TRBD2. Trimming cost V 4 bases and J 6 bases; bases outside gene matches: 5. The V gene's germline CDR1 is SGHRS and CDR2 YFSETQ. The CDR3 extends over 14 amino acids. The CDR3 nucleotides are TGCGCCAGCAGCGGCGGACTAGCCCCCGGGGAGCTGTTTTTT. It encodes CASSGGLAPGELFF.

This chain connects TRBV5-1 to TRBJ2-2; TRBD1 is a possible D gene (5 bases). Germline V gene lookup returns CDR1 SGHRS and CDR2 YFSETQ. V shed 8 bases and J shed 0 bases, with 11 bases lying between them. The CDR3 spans 14 residues. Here the CDR3 DNA reads TGCGCCAGTATCGACAGCTCGAACACCGGGGAGCTGTTTTTT. Protein sequence: CASIDSSNTGELFF.

CDR3 nucleotide sequence: TGCGCCAGCAGTGAGCCCGGGTACGAGCAGTACTTC. Protein sequence: CASSEPGYEQYF. The rearrangement links TRBV10-1 to TRBJ2-7; D gene ambiguous. Germline V gives CDR1 WNHNN, CDR2 SYGVQD (reference sequence). Between the trimmed V and J ends, which lost 2 bases and 4 bases, there was a span of 6 bases. The CDR3 has 12 amino acids.

The chain uses TRBV5-4 and TRBJ2-3; no clear D gene. Per germline, CDR1 SGHNT and CDR2 YYREEE (reference sequence). CDR3 length: 12 residues. Trimming removed 2 bases from V and 6 bases from J, with 7 bases in between. The CDR3 nucleotides are TGTGCCAGCAGCTTTTCGCTCGATACGCAGTATTTT. This gives the protein CASSFSLDTQYF.

V usage is TRBV23-1 and J usage is TRBJ2-1, with 11 positions matching TRBD2. TRBV23-1 is reported as an ORF; its role is uncertain. Unmatched junction bases numbered 6, after V lost 6 bases and J lost 5 bases. The CDR3 is made up of 15 amino acids. In DNA, the CDR3 is TGCGCCAGCAGCCTAGCGGGGGGAAAAAACAATGAGCAGTTCTTC. Translated: CASSLAGGKNNEQFF.

In DNA form, the CDR3 reads TGTGCCATCAGTGAAGTAGGGGATGAAGCTTTCTTT. Translation gives CAISEVGDEAFF. The rearrangement uses TRBV10-3 and TRBJ1-1, with D possibly being TRBD1 (5 bases). Germline V gene lookup returns CDR1 ENHRY and CDR2 SYGVKD. The V gene lost 3 bases and the J gene lost 7 bases, with 9 bases spanning the gap. CDR3 length: 12 residues.

The CDR3 DNA is TGTGCCAGCAGTGCTACGGTGAACACTGAAGCTTTCTTT. It codes for CASSATVNTEAFF. This chain connects TRBV7-2 to TRBJ1-1; unclear D gene. V was cut by 6 bases and J by 0 bases, with 8 bases left in between. CDR3 length: 13 residues. CDR1 is SGHTA, CDR2 FQGNSA, per germline.

The chain recombines TRBV28 with TRBJ1-5, with D possibly TRBD1 on 5 matching bases. The CDR3 covers 15 residues. Trimming left V 4 bases short and J 7 bases short, with 17 bases between. Germline assignment: CDR1 MDHEN and CDR2 SYDVKM. The CDR3 region has the DNA TGTGCCAGCAGTTCCCTTACAGGAGGGGACCAGCCCCAGCATTTT. It yields the protein CASSSLTGGDQPQHF.